The 4 T cell receptor beta chains reported below all come from one sample, sequenced in a study of blood T cell repertoires in COVID-19. Assay used: immunoSEQ multiplex PCR; TCRdb lists only in-frame clones, some missing. Seen here are about 120,000 clones, less than 90% observed once, and the top ten hold roughly 11%. The specimen was peripheral blood. These receptors were taken from a man at least 80 years old with acute or convalescent COVID-19.

This chain uses TRBV12-3 or TRBV12-4 with TRBJ1-1, with D possibly being TRBD1 (5 bases). The CDR3 spans 13 residues. Trimming stripped 4 bases from V and 0 bases from J, with 6 bases between. In nucleotides, the CDR3 is TGTGCCAGCAGTTCAGGGCTGAACACTGAAGCTTTCTTT. Its protein is CASSSGLNTEAFF.

With respect to this clone: The junction departs from the called germline gene at one end, perhaps through a read error. The V call is TRBV12-3 or TRBV12-4, the J call TRBJ1-2; the match to TRBD1 covers 10 bases. The CDR3 is 13 residues long. The CDR3 protein is CASSLGTGDGYTF. In DNA form, the CDR3 reads TGTGCCAGCAGCTTAGGGACAGGGGATGGCTACACCTTC.

CDR3: CASSGGMGLDNEQFF. Here the CDR3 DNA reads TGTGCCAGCAGTGGGGGTATGGGGCTGGACAATGAGCAGTTCTTC. The V call is TRBV25-1, the J call TRBJ2-1; TRBD1 might be the D (5 bases). V shed 4 bases and J shed 5 bases, with 15 bases lying between them. This CDR3 region has 15 residues. Germline V gives CDR1 MGHDK, CDR2 SYGVNS.

The CDR3 DNA reads TGTGCCAGCAGGAACAGGGCAAACACTGAAGCTTTCTTT. Translating it yields CASRNRANTEAFF. The rearrangement links TRBV27 to TRBJ1-1; TRBD1 is a possible D gene (6 bases). The CDR3 contains 13 residues. Deletions cut 6 bases from V and 2 bases from J, with 10 bases between. Germline CDR1 MNHEY, CDR2 SMNVEV (reference sequence).